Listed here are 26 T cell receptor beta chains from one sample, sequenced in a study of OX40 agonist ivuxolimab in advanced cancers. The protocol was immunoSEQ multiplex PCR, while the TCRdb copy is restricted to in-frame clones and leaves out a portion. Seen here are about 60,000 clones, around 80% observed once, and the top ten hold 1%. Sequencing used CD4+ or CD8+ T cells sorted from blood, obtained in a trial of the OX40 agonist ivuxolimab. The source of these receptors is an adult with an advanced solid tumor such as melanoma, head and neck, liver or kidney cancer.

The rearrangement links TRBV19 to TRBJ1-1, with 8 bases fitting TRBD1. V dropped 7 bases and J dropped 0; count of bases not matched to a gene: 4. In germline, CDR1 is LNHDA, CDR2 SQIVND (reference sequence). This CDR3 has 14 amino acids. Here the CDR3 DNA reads TGTGCCAGTACCCTGGACAGGGTGAACACTGAAGCTTTCTTT. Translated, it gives CASTLDRVNTEAFF.

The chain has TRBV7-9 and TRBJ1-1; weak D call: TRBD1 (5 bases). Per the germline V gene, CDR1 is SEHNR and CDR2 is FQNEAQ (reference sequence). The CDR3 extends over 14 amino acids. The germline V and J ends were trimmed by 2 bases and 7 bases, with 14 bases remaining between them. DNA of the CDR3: TGTGCCAGCAGCTTAACACGGGGCCTCGGTGAAGCTTTCTTT. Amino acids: CASSLTRGLGEAFF. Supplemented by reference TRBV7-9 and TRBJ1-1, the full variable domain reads DTGVSQNPRHKITKRGQNVTFRCDPISEHNRLYWYRQTLGQGPEFLTYFQNEAQLEKSRLLSDRFSAERPKGSFSTLEIQRTEQGDSAMYLCASSLTRGLGEAFFGQGTRLTVV.

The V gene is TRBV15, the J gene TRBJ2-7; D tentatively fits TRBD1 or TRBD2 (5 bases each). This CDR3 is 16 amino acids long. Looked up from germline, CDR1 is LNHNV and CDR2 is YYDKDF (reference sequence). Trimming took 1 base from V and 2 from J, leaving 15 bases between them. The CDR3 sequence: CATSRGIPRDAYEQYF. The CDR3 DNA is TGTGCCACCAGCAGAGGAATACCCCGGGACGCCTACGAGCAGTACTTC.

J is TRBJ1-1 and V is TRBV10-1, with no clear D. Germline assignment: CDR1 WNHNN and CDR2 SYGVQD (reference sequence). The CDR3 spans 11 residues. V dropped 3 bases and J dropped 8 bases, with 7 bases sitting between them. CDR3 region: CASSDRREAFF. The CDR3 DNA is TGCGCCAGCAGTGATAGAAGAGAAGCTTTCTTT.

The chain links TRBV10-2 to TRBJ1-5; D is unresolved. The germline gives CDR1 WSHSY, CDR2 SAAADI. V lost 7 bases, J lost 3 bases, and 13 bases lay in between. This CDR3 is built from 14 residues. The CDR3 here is CASTPDRLNQPQHF. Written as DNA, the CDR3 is TGCGCCAGCACCCCGGACCGTCTCAATCAGCCCCAGCATTTT.

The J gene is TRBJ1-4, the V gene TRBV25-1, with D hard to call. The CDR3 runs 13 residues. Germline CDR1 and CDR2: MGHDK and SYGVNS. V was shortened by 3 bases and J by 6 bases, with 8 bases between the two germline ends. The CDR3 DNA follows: TGTGCCAGCAGTGACCCCCCCCATGAAAAACTGTTTTTT. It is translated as CASSDPPHEKLFF.

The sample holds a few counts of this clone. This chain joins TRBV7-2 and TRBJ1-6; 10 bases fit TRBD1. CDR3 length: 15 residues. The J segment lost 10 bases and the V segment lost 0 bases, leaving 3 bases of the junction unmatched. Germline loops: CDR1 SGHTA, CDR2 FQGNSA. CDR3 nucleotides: TGTGCCAGCAGCTTAGCCGGGACAGGGGACTCACCCCTCCACTTT. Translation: CASSLAGTGDSPLHF.

The CDR3 nucleotides are TGTGCCAGCAGCGTAGTTGGGGAGACCCAGTACTTC. This gives the protein CASSVVGETQYF. The gene calls are TRBV9 and TRBJ2-5; D remains unclear. Between the trimmed V and J ends, which lost 0 bases and 5 bases, there was a span of 5 bases. Germline loops: CDR1 SGDLS, CDR2 YYNGEE. This CDR3 region has 12 residues.

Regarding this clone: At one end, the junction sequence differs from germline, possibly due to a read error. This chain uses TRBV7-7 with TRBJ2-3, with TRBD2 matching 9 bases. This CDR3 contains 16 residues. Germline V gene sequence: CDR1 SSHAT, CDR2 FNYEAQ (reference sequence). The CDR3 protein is CASSMSGGSLTDTQYF. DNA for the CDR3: TGTGCTAGCAGCATGAGCGGGGGGTCCCTCACAGATACGCAGTATTTT.

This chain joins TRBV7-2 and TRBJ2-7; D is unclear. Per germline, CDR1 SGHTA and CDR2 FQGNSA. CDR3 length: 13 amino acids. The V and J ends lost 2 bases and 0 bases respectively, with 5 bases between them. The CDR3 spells CASSLPSSYEQYF. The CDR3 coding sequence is TGTGCCAGCAGCTTACCTAGCTCCTACGAGCAGTACTTC.

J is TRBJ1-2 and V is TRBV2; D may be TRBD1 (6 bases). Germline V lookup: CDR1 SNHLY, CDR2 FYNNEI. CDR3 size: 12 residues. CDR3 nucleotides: TGTGCTACCGCAGGGGCGGCGGATGGCTACACCTTC. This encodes CATAGAADGYTF. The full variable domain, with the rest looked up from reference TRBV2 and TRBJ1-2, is EPEVTQTPSHQVTQMGQEVILRCVPISNHLYFYWYRQILGQKVEFLVSFYNNEISEKSEIFDDQFSVERPDGSNFTLKIRSTKLEDSAMYFCATAGAADGYTFGSGTRLTVV.

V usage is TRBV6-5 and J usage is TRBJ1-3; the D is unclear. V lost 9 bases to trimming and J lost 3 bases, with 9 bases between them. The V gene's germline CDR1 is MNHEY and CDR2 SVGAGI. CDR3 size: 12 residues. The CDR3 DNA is TGTGCCAGTGGGGAATTTGGAAACACCATATATTTT. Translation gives CASGEFGNTIYF.

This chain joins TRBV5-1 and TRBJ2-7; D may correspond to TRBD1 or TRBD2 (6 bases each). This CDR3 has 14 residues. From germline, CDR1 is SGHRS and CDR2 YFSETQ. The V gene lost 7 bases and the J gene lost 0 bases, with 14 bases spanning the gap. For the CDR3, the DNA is TGCGCCAGCCGGGGGCTGGATAGCTCCTACGAGCAGTACTTC. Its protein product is CASRGLDSSYEQYF.

CDR3 nucleotides: TGTGCCAGCAGCGTCGGGCCACGCCAAGAGACCCAGTACTTC. It is translated as CASSVGPRQETQYF. The chain recombines TRBV9 with TRBJ2-5; D remains ambiguous. This CDR3 has 14 residues. Germline CDR1 SGDLS, CDR2 YYNGEE. Trimming removed 2 bases from V and 1 base from J, with 9 bases in between. Looking up the rest from reference TRBV9 and TRBJ2-5 gives the full variable domain: DSGVTQTPKHLITATGQRVTLRCSPRSGDLSVYWYQQSLDQGLQFLIQYYNGEERAKGNILERFSAQQFPDLHSELNLSSLELGDSALYFCASSVGPRQETQYFGPGTRLLVL.

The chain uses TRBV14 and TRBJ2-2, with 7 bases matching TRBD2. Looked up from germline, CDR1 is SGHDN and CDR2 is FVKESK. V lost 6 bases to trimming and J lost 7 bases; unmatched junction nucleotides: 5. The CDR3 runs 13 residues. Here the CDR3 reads CASRRSGDGELFF. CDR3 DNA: TGTGCCAGCAGAAGAAGCGGGGACGGGGAGCTGTTTTTT.

The CDR3 protein is CASSSQRTRPETQYF. In DNA form, the CDR3 reads TGTGCCAGCAGCTCCCAGAGGACTCGCCCGGAGACCCAGTACTTC. The chain links TRBV7-2 to TRBJ2-5, with D maybe TRBD2 (5 bases). This CDR3 is built from 15 residues. V shed 4 bases and J shed 5 bases, with 17 bases lying between them. Germline assignment: CDR1 SGHTA and CDR2 FQGNSA.

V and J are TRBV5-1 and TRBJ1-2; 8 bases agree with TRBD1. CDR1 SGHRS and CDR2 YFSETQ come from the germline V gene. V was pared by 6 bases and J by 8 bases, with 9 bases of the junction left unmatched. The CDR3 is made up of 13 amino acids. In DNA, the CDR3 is TGCGCCAGCACTCCAGGGGGCGGATACGGCTACACCTTC. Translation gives CASTPGGGYGYTF.

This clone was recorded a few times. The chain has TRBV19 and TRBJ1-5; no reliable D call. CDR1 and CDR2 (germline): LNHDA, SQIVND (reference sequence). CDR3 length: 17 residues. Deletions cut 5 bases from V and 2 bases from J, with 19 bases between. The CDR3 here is CASSPPPDKVGNQPQHF. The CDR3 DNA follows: TGTGCCAGTAGTCCCCCTCCCGACAAGGTGGGCAATCAGCCCCAGCATTTT.

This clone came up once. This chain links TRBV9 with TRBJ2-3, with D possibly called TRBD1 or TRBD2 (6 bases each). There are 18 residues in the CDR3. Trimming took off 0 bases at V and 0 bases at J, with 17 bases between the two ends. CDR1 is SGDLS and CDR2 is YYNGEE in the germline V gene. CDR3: CASSVEDGRGLSTDTQYF. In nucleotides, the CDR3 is TGTGCCAGCAGCGTAGAAGATGGCAGGGGACTTAGCACAGATACGCAGTATTTT.

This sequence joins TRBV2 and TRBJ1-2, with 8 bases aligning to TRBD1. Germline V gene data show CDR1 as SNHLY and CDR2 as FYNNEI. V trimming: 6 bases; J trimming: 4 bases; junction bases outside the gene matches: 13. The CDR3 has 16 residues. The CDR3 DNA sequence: TGTGCCAGCAGCCTAACTACCGGGACAGGTCTCTATGGCTACACCTTC. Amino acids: CASSLTTGTGLYGYTF.

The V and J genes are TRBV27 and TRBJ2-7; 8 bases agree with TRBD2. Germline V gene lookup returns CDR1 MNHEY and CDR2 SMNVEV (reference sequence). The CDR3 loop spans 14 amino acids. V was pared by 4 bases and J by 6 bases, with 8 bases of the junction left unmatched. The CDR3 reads CASSSGRSGVEQYF. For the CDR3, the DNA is TGTGCCAGCAGTTCGGGACGTAGCGGGGTCGAGCAGTACTTC.

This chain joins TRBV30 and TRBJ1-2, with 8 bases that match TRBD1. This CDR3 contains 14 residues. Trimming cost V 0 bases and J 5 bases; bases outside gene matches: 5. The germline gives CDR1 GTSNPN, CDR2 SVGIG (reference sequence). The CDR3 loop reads CAWSVTGVRYGYTF. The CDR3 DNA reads TGTGCCTGGAGTGTGACAGGGGTTCGATATGGCTACACCTTC.

The CDR3 loop is CASRPGQGTGELFF. Written as DNA, the CDR3 is TGTGCCAGCAGACCGGGACAGGGGACCGGGGAGCTGTTTTTT. J is TRBJ2-2 and V is TRBV4-2; 10 bases are shared with TRBD1. The V and J ends lost 6 bases and 5 bases, in that order; junction bases with no gene match: 3. The CDR3 contains 14 residues. Germline assignment: CDR1 LGHNA and CDR2 YNFKEQ.

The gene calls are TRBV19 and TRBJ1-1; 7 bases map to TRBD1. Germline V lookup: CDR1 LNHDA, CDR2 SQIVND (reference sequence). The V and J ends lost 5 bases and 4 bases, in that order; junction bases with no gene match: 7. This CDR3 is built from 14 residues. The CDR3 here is CASSSGGRGTEAFF. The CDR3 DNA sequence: TGTGCCAGTAGTTCAGGGGGGCGGGGCACTGAAGCTTTCTTT.

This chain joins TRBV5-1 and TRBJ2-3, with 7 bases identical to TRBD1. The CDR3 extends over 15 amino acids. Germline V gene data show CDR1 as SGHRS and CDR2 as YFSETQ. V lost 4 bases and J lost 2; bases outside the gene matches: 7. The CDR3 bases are TGCGCCAGCAGCCAGGGACAGCTCCTCACAGATACGCAGTATTTT. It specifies CASSQGQLLTDTQYF. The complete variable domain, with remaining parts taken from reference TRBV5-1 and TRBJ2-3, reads KAGVTQTPRYLIKTRGQQVTLSCSPISGHRSVSWYQQTPGQGLQFLFEYFSETQRNKGNFPGRFSGRQFSNSRSEMNVSTLELGDSALYLCASSQGQLLTDTQYFGPGTRLTVL.

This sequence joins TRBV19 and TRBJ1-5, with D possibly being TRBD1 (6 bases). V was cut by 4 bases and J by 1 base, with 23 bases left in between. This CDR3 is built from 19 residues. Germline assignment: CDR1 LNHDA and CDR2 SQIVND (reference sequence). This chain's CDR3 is CASSTPKTGHQLSNQPQHF. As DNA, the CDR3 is TGTGCCAGTAGTACGCCTAAAACAGGGCATCAATTGAGCAATCAGCCCCAGCATTTT.